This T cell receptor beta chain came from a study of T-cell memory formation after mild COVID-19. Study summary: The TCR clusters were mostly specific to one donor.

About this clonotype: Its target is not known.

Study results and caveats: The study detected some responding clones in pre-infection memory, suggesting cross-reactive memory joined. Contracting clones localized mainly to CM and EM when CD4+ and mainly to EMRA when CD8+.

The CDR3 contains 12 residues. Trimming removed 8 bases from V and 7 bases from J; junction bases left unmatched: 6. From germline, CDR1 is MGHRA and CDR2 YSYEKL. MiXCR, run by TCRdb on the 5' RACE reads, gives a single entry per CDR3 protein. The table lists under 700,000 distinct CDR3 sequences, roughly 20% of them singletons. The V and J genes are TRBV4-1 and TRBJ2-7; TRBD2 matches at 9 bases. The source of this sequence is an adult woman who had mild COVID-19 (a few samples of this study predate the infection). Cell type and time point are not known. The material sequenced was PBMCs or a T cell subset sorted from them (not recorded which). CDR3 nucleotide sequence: TGCGCCAGCTCTCGGCGGGGGGGTGAGCAGTACTTC. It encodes CASSRRGGEQYF.